The clone carrying this T cell receptor (beta chain) was counted once. Original handling: By means of reference gene primer amplification, nucleated cell counts were estimated. Here immunoSEQ multiplex PCR was the method, and the copy in TCRdb shows in-frame clones only, minus some. The V and J calls and clone size come from that table; D and trimming were worked out from the DNA. The sample lists 150,000 or so clones; about nine tenths were seen once. The data belong to a study of blood T cell repertoires in COVID-19. Study summary: Whether acute or convalescent, the COVID-19 samples came from the United States, Italy and Spain. Nucleic acid was either cDNA or gDNA, and it came from T cells, B-cell-depleted T cells, or PBMCs.

This CDR3 is 14 amino acids long. Trimming left V 5 bases short and J 7 bases short, with 15 bases between. Looked up from germline, CDR1 is SEHNR and CDR2 is FQNEAQ (reference sequence). This chain links TRBV7-9 with TRBJ1-5; possible D gene TRBD1, 6 bases. The sample was peripheral blood. This sequence originates from a man aged 45 to 65 with acute or convalescent COVID-19. The DNA for the CDR3 is TGTGCCAGCAGCCTCGGACAGCTTCTACAGCCCCAGCATTTT. It yields the protein CASSLGQLLQPQHF.